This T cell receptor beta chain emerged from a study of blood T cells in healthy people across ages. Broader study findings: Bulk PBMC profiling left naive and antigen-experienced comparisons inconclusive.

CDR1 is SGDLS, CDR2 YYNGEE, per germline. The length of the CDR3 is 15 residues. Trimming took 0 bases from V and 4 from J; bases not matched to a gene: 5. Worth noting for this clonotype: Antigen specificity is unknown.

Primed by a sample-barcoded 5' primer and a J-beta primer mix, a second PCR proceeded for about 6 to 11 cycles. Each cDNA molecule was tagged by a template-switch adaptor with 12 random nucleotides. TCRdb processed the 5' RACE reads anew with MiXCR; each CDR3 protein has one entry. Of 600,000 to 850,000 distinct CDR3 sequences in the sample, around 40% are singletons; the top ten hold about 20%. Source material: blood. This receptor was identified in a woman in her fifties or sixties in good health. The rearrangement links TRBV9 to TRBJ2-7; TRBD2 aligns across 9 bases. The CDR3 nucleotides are TGTGCCAGCAGCGTAGAAGATAGCGGGGGATACGAGCAGTACTTC. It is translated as CASSVEDSGGYEQYF.